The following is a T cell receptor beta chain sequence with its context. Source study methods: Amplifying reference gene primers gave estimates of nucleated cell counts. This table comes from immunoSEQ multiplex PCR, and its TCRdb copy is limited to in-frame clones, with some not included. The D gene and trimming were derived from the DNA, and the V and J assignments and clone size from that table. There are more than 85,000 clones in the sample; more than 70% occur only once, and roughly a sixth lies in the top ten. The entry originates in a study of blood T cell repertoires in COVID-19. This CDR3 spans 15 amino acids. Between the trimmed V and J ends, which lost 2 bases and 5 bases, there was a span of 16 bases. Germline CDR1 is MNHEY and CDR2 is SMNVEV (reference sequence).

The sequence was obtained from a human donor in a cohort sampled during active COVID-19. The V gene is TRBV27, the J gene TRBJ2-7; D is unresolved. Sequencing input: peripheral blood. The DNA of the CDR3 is TGTGCCAGCAGTTTAAGTCCACAGAGTTCCGACGAGCAGTACTTC. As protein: CASSLSPQSSDEQYF.